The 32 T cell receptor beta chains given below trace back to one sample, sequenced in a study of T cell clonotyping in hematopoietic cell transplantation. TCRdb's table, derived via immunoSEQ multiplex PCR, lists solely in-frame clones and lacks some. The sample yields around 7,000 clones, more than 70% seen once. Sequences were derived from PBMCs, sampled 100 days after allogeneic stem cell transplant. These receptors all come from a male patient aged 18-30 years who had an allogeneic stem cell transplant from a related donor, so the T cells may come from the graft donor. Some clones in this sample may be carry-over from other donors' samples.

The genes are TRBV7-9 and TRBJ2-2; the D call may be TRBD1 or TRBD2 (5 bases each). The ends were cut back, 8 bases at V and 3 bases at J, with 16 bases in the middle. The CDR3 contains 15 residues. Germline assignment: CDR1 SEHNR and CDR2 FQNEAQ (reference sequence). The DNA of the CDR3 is TGTGCCAGCTCTAAGGGGCAGGGAGACACCGGGGAGCTGTTTTTT. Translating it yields CASSKGQGDTGELFF.

The CDR3 reads CSARGYEQYV. CDR3 in DNA: TGCAGTGCTAGAGGCTACGAGCAGTACGTC. J is TRBJ2-7 and V is TRBV20-1, with D hard to call. The CDR3 consists of 10 residues. V gave up 1 base and J gave up 3 bases, with 1 base separating them. Germline V gene sequence: CDR1 DFQATT, CDR2 SNEGSKA (reference sequence).

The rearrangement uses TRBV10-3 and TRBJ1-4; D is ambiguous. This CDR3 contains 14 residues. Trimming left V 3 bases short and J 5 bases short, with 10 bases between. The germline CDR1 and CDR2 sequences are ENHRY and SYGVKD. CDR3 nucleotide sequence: TGTGCCATCAGTGAAGTGGCGGGCAATGAAAAACTGTTTTTT. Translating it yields CAISEVAGNEKLFF.

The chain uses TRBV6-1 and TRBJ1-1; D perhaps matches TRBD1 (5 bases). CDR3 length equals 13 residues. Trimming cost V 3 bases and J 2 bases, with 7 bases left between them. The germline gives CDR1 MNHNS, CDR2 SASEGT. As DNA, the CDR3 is TGTGCCAGCAGTGACAGGGAAAACACTGAAGCTTTCTTT. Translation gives CASSDRENTEAFF.

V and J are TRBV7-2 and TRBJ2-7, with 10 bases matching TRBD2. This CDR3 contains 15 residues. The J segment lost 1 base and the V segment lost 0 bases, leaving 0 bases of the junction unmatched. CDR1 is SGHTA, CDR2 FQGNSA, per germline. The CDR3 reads CASSLAGLASYEQYV. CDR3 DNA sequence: TGTGCCAGCAGCTTAGCGGGACTAGCGTCCTACGAGCAGTACGTC.

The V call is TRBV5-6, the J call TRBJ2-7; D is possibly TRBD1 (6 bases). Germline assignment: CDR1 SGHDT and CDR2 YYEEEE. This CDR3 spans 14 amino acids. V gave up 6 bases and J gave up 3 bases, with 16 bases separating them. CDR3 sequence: CASTLTGSRYEQYV. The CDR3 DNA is TGTGCCAGCACCCTGACAGGCTCTCGCTACGAGCAGTACGTC.

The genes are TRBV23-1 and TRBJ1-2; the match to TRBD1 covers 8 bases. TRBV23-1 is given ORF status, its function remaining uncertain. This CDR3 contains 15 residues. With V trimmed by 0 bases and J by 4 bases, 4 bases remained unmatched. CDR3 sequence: CASSQSRRGPYGYTF. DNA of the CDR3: TGCGCCAGCAGTCAATCTCGCAGGGGGCCCTATGGCTACACCTTC.

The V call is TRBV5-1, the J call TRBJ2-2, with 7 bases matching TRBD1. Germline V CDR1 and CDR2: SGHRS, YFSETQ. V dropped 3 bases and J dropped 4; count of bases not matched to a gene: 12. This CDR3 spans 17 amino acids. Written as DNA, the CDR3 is TGCGCCAGCAGCTGGCAGGGGGAGAGTTATCGCACCGGGGAGCTGTTTTTT. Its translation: CASSWQGESYRTGELFF.

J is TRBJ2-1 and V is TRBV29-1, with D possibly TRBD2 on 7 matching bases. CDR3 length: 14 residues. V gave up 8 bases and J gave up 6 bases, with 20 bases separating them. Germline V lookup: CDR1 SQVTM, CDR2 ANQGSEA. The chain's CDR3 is CSIVRRGPRNEQFF. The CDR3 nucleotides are TGCAGCATAGTTAGGCGGGGGCCCCGCAATGAGCAGTTCTTC.

CDR3 protein: CASTSLAGGYNEQFF. CDR3 nucleotides: TGTGCCAGTACCTCTCTAGCGGGAGGCTACAATGAGCAGTTCTTC. The chain has TRBV19 and TRBJ2-1; TRBD2 matches 11 bases. Unmatched junction bases numbered 5, after V lost 7 bases and J lost 3 bases. Germline CDR1 and CDR2: LNHDA and SQIVND (reference sequence). There are 15 residues in the CDR3.

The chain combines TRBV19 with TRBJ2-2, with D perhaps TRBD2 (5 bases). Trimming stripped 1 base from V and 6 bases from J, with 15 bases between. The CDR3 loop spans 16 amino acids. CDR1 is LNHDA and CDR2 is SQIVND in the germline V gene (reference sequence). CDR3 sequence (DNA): TGTGCCAGTAGTATAGTCGAGAGGAGAGGGCCCGGGGAGCTGTTTTTT. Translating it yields CASSIVERRGPGELFF.

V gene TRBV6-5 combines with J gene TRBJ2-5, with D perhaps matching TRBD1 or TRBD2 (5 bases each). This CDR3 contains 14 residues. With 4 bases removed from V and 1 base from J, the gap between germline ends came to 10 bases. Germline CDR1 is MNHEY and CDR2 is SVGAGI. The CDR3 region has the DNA TGTGCCAGCAGTTGGGGACCCTTCCAAGAGACCCAGTACTTC. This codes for CASSWGPFQETQYF.

The CDR3 bases are TGTGCCAGCAGCTTGGCCGTACAGAGACAAGAGACCCAGTACTTC. Translating it yields CASSLAVQRQETQYF. The J gene is TRBJ2-5, the V gene TRBV5-6; D gene ambiguous. The V and J ends lost 0 bases and 2 bases respectively, with 11 bases between them. The CDR3 extends over 15 amino acids. Per germline, CDR1 SGHDT and CDR2 YYEEEE.

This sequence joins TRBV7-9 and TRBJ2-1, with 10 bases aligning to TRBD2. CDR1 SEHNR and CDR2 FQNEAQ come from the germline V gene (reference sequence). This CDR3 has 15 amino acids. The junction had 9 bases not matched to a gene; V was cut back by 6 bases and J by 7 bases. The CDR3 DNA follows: TGTGCCAGCAGTCCCACTAGCGGGAAGTTGAATGAGCAGTTCTTC. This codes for CASSPTSGKLNEQFF.

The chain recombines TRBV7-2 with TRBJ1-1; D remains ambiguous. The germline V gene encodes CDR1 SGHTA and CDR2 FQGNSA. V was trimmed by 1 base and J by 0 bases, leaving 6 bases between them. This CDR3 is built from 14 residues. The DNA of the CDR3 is TGTGCCAGCAGCTTAGGACTAATGAACACTGAAGCTTTCTTT. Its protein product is CASSLGLMNTEAFF.

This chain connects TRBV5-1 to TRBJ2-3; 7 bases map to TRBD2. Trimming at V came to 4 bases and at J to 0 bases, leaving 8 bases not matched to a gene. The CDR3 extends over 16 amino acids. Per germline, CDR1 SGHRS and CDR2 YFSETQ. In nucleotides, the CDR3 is TGCGCCAGCAGCATCCATCTAGCGGCTAGCACAGATACGCAGTATTTT. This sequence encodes CASSIHLAASTDTQYF.

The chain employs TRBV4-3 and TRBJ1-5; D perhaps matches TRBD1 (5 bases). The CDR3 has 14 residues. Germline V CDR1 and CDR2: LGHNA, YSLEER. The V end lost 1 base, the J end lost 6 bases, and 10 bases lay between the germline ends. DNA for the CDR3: TGCGCCAGCAGCCAAGTGAGGCAGGGTCAGCCCCAGCATTTT. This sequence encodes CASSQVRQGQPQHF.

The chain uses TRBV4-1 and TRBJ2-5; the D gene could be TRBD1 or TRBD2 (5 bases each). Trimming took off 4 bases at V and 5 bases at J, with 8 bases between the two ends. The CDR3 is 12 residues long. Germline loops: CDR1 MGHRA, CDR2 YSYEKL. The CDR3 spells CASSLRGETQYF. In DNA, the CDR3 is TGCGCCAGCAGCCTTCGGGGCGAGACCCAGTACTTC.

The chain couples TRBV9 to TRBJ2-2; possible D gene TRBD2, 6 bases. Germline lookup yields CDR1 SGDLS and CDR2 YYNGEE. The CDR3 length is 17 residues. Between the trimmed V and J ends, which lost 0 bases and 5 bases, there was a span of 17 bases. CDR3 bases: TGTGCCAGCAGCGTAGGTGCTAGCGTACAGGTAACCGGGGAGCTGTTTTTT. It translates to CASSVGASVQVTGELFF.

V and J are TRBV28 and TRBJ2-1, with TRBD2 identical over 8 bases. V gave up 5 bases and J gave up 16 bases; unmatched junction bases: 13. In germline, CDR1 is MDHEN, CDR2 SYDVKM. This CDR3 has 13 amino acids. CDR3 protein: CASSQTGREGRFF. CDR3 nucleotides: TGTGCCAGCAGTCAAACGGGACGGGAGGGTCGATTCTTC.

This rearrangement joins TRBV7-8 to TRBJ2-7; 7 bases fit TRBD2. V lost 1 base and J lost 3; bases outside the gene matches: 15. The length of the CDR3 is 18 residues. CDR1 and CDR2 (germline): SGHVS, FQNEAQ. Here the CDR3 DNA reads TGTGCCAGCAGCTTAGGTATTAAGTTAGAAGCGGGGCTCTACGAGCAGTACGTC. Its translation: CASSLGIKLEAGLYEQYV.

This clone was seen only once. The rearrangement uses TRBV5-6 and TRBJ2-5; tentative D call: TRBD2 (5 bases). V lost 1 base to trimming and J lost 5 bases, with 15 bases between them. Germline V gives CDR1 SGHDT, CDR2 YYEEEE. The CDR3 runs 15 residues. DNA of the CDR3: TGTGCCAGCAGCTTGCTCGGCCGACCGGGGGAGACCCAGTACTTC. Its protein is CASSLLGRPGETQYF.

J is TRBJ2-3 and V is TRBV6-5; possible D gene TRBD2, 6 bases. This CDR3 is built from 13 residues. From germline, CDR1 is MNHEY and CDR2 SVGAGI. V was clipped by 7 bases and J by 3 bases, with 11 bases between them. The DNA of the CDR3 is TGTGCCAGCAATCGGGGGTCGACAGATACGCAGTATTTT. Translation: CASNRGSTDTQYF.

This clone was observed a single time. The CDR3 spells CASSRGGGEQYF. The CDR3 DNA reads as TGTGCCAGTAGTAGGGGTGGAGGTGAGCAGTACTTC. The V and J genes are TRBV19 and TRBJ2-7; TRBD2 is a possible D gene (5 bases). V was trimmed by 4 bases and J by 7 bases, leaving 11 bases between them. The CDR3 consists of 12 residues. The V gene's germline CDR1 is LNHDA and CDR2 SQIVND (reference sequence).

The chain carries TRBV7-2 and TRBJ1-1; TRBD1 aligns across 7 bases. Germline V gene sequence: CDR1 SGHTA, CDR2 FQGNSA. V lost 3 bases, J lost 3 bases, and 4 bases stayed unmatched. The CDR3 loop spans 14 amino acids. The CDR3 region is CASSFQTGDTEAFF. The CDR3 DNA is TGTGCCAGCAGCTTTCAAACAGGGGACACTGAAGCTTTCTTT.

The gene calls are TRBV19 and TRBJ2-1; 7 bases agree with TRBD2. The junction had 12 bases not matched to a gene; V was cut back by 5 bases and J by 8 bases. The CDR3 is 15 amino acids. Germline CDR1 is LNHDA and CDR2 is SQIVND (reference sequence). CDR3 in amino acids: CASSARSGSKDEQFF. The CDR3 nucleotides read TGTGCCAGTAGTGCCCGTAGCGGGTCCAAGGATGAGCAGTTCTTC.

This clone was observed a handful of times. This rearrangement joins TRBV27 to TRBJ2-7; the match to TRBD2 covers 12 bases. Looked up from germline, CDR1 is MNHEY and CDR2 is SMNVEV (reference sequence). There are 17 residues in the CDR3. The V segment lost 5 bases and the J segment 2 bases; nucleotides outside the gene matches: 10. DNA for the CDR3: TGTGCCAGCAGTGCCATACTAGCGGGAGGCCGCACCTACGAGCAGTACGTC. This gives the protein CASSAILAGGRTYEQYV.

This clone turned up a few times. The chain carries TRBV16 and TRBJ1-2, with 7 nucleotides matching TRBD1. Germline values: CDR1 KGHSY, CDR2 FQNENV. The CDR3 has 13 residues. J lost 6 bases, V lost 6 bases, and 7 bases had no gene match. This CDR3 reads CASRGQDINGYTF. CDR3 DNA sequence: TGTGCCAGCAGAGGACAGGATATAAATGGCTACACCTTC. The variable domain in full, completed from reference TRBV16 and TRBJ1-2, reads GEEVAQTPKHLVRGEGQKAKLYCAPIKGHSYVFWYQQVLKNEFKFLISFQNENVFDETGMPKERFSAKCLPNSPCSLEIQATKLEDSAVYFCASRGQDINGYTFGSGTRLTVV.

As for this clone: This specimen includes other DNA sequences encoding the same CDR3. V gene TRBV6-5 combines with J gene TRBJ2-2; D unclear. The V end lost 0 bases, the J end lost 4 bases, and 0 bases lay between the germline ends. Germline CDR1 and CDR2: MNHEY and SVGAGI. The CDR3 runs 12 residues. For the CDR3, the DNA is TGTGCCAGCAGTTACTCCACCGGGGAGCTGTTTTTT. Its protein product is CASSYSTGELFF.

CDR3 amino acids: CASSQGVADFKKLFF. In DNA form, the CDR3 reads TGCGCCAGCAGCCAAGGTGTCGCCGACTTTAAAAAACTGTTTTTT. V and J are TRBV4-3 and TRBJ1-4; no definite D call. The CDR3 loop spans 15 amino acids. V shed 1 base and J shed 9 bases, with 15 bases lying between them. Germline CDR1 and CDR2: LGHNA and YSLEER.

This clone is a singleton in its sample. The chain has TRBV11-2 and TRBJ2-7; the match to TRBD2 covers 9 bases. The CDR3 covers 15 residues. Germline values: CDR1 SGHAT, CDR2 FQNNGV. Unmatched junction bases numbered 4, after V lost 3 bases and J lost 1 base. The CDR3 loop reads CASSFGTSLSYEQYV. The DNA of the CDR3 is TGTGCCAGCAGCTTTGGGACTAGCCTTTCCTACGAGCAGTACGTC.

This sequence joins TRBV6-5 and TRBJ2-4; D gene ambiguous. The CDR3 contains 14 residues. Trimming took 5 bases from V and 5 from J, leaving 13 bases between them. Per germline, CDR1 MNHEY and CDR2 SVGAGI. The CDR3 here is CASSTPTLENIQYF. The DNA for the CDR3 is TGTGCCAGCAGTACTCCGACCCTAGAAAACATTCAGTACTTC.